These T cell receptor beta chains were read from a single sample in a study of T cells in Graves' hyperthyroidism and ophthalmopathy. TCRdb reprocessed the multiplex PCR reads with MiXCR, giving one entry per CDR3 protein. Of 380,000 or so distinct CDR3 sequences listed, approximately 15% are singletons. The sequenced sample was blood. The receptor set was obtained from a man aged 25 to 45 with Graves' hyperthyroidism that later progressed to Graves' ophthalmopathy. Both conserved end residues are part of each CDR3. A D gene is named only where the DNA matches it firmly. Expanded clones get a size class; other rows say once, few or many, or leave the size out.

J gene: TRBJ1-1; D gene: -; clone size: -; V gene: TRBV14; CDR3 length: 12; CDR3 DNA: TGTGCCAGCAGCCAAGAAGTGGGTAGGGCTTTCTTT; CDR3 protein: CASSQEVGRAFF
J gene: TRBJ2-2; D gene: -; clone size: few; V gene: TRBV4-1; CDR3 length: 14; CDR3 DNA: TGCGCCAGCAGCCAAGAAGGGGGCACCGGGGAGCTGTTTTTT; CDR3 protein: CASSQEGGTGELFF
J gene: TRBJ2-7; D gene: -; clone size: -; V gene: TRBV7-8; CDR3 length: 13; CDR3 DNA: TGTGCCAGCAGCTCCCCAGTCTCCTACGAGCAGTACTTC; CDR3 protein: CASSSPVSYEQYF
J gene: TRBJ2-6; D gene: -; clone size: -; V gene: TRBV7-2; CDR3 length: 17; CDR3 DNA: TGTGCCAGCAGCAAAAACACGGAACCTCCGGGGGCCAACGTCCTGACTTTC; CDR3 protein: CASSKNTEPPGANVLTF
J gene: TRBJ1-5; D gene: -; clone size: few; V gene: TRBV10-3; CDR3 length: 14; CDR3 DNA: TGTGCCACCAATGGCGGCAGGGGAGATCAGCCCCAGCATTTT; CDR3 protein: CATNGGRGDQPQHF
J gene: TRBJ2-1; D gene: -; clone size: many; V gene: TRBV7-6; CDR3 length: 12; CDR3 DNA: TGTGCCAGCAGCTTGATAGGCAATGAGCAGTTCTTC; CDR3 protein: CASSLIGNEQFF
J gene: TRBJ2-3; D gene: -; clone size: -; V gene: TRBV9; CDR3 length: 16; CDR3 DNA: TGTGCCAGCAGCGTAGGTCGGGGACCTTCGACAGATACGCAGTATTTT; CDR3 protein: CASSVGRGPSTDTQYF
J gene: TRBJ1-6; D gene: TRBD1; clone size: -; V gene: TRBV6-4; CDR3 length: 14; CDR3 DNA: TGTGCCAGCAGGGACAGGGGGATAAATTCACCCCTCCACTTT; CDR3 protein: CASRDRGINSPLHF
J gene: TRBJ2-3; D gene: -; clone size: -; V gene: TRBV29-1; CDR3 length: 15; CDR3 DNA: TGCAGCGTTCTTTGGGGGAACAGGGGCACAGATACGCAGTATTTT; CDR3 protein: CSVLWGNRGTDTQYF
J gene: TRBJ2-2; D gene: -; clone size: -; V gene: TRBV18; CDR3 length: 15; CDR3 DNA: TGTGCCAGCTCACCACAGCAGGTGAACACCGGGGAGCTGTTTTTT; CDR3 protein: CASSPQQVNTGELFF
J gene: TRBJ2-2; D gene: -; clone size: -; V gene: TRBV18; CDR3 length: 16; CDR3 DNA: TGTGCCAGCTCACCGAACAGGGGACTTAACACCGGGGAGCTGTTTTTT; CDR3 protein: CASSPNRGLNTGELFF
J gene: TRBJ2-1; D gene: TRBD2; clone size: -; V gene: TRBV9; CDR3 length: 16; CDR3 DNA: TGTGCCAGCAGCGTAGAGCCCGTCAAGCGGGGCGATGAGCAGTTCTTC; CDR3 protein: CASSVEPVKRGDEQFF
J gene: TRBJ1-2; D gene: -; clone size: -; V gene: TRBV12-3/TRBV12-4; CDR3 length: 13; CDR3 DNA: TGTGCCAGCAGCTATGGACCGGGTGGCGGCTACACCTTC; CDR3 protein: CASSYGPGGGYTF
J gene: TRBJ2-2; D gene: -; clone size: many; V gene: TRBV12-3/TRBV12-4; CDR3 length: 12; CDR3 DNA: TGTGCCAGCAGTCGGGACACCGGGGAGCTGTTTTTT; CDR3 protein: CASSRDTGELFF
J gene: TRBJ2-2; D gene: TRBD1; clone size: few; V gene: TRBV27; CDR3 length: 14; CDR3 DNA: TGTGCCAGCAGTTTACAGGGGGCCGACGGGGAGCTGTTTTTT; CDR3 protein: CASSLQGADGELFF
J gene: TRBJ1-6; D gene: -; clone size: many; V gene: TRBV5-5; CDR3 length: 16; CDR3 DNA: TGTGCCAGCAGATTAAGACCGCAGCGGGCCGATTCACCCCTCCACTTT; CDR3 protein: CASRLRPQRADSPLHF
J gene: TRBJ2-3; D gene: -; clone size: few; V gene: TRBV20-1; CDR3 length: 14; CDR3 DNA: TGCAGTGTTAAAAGCTTTTGGGAGCCAGATACGCAGTATTTT; CDR3 protein: CSVKSFWEPDTQYF
J gene: TRBJ1-1; D gene: -; clone size: -; V gene: TRBV9; CDR3 length: 15; CDR3 DNA: TGTGCCAGCAGCGGTGGGGCAGGGGAGGGCACTGAAGCTTTCTTT; CDR3 protein: CASSGGAGEGTEAFF
J gene: TRBJ2-5; D gene: -; clone size: many; V gene: TRBV12-5; CDR3 length: 15; CDR3 DNA: TGTGCTAGTGGTACCTGGGCCCCGGAGGGAGAGACCCAGTACTTC; CDR3 protein: CASGTWAPEGETQYF
J gene: TRBJ2-7; D gene: -; clone size: many; V gene: TRBV11-2; CDR3 length: 16; CDR3 DNA: TGTGCCAGCAGCTCCCTCGCGGACCCCGGGACATACGAGCAGTACTTC; CDR3 protein: CASSSLADPGTYEQYF
J gene: TRBJ2-3; D gene: -; clone size: once; V gene: TRBV28; CDR3 length: 12; CDR3 DNA: TGTGCCAGCAACAGAGAGGGGCTTCCGCAGTATTTT; CDR3 protein: CASNREGLPQYF
J gene: TRBJ1-3; D gene: -; clone size: -; V gene: TRBV27; CDR3 length: 17; CDR3 DNA: TGTGCCAGCAGTCCCTCTAAGGGCAGGGTAGCTGGAAACACCATATATTTT; CDR3 protein: CASSPSKGRVAGNTIYF
J gene: TRBJ2-1; D gene: -; clone size: many; V gene: TRBV12-3/TRBV12-4; CDR3 length: 14; CDR3 DNA: TGTGCCAGCAGTCCGGGGGGCCCGGACAATGAGCAGTTCTTC; CDR3 protein: CASSPGGPDNEQFF
J gene: TRBJ2-1; D gene: TRBD1; clone size: few; V gene: TRBV5-5; CDR3 length: 18; CDR3 DNA: TGTGCCAGCAGCCGGAAAATACAGGGGCCTGGGAGATACAATGAGCAGTTCTTC; CDR3 protein: CASSRKIQGPGRYNEQFF
J gene: TRBJ1-1; D gene: -; clone size: -; V gene: TRBV5-1; CDR3 length: 15; CDR3 DNA: TGCGCCAGCAGCTGGACGGGGGCGCTGGACACTGAAGCTTTCTTT; CDR3 protein: CASSWTGALDTEAFF
J gene: TRBJ1-1; D gene: -; clone size: many; V gene: TRBV4-1; CDR3 length: 15; CDR3 DNA: TGCGCCAGCAGCCAAGATATCAGGGGTTGGACTGAAGCTTTCTTT; CDR3 protein: CASSQDIRGWTEAFF
J gene: TRBJ2-5; D gene: TRBD1; clone size: many; V gene: TRBV20-1; CDR3 length: 14; CDR3 DNA: TGCAGTGCTAGATTGGACAGGGGGCAAGAGACCCAGTACTTC; CDR3 protein: CSARLDRGQETQYF
J gene: TRBJ2-1; D gene: TRBD1; clone size: few; V gene: TRBV5-1; CDR3 length: 16; CDR3 DNA: TGCGCCAGCGGCAAGTCTCCGGGACAGGGGATAAATGAGCAGTTCTTC; CDR3 protein: CASGKSPGQGINEQFF
J gene: TRBJ2-2; D gene: -; clone size: many; V gene: TRBV28; CDR3 length: 12; CDR3 DNA: TGTGCCAGCAGTACCGAGGTTGGGGAGCTGTTTTTT; CDR3 protein: CASSTEVGELFF
J gene: TRBJ1-2; D gene: -; clone size: many; V gene: TRBV12-3/TRBV12-4; CDR3 length: 14; CDR3 DNA: TGTGCCAGCAGTTTAGCCCGGGTTTTCTATGGCTACACCTTC; CDR3 protein: CASSLARVFYGYTF
J gene: TRBJ2-1; D gene: TRBD1; clone size: -; V gene: TRBV20-1; CDR3 length: 17; CDR3 DNA: TGCAGTGCGCAGAGATTGAGAGGGGGCGATAGGAGGTATGAGCAGTTCTTC; CDR3 protein: CSAQRLRGGDRRYEQFF
J gene: TRBJ1-1; D gene: -; clone size: -; V gene: TRBV19; CDR3 length: 15; CDR3 DNA: TGTGCCAGTAGTATCGAGATCAAGGGGTGGCCTGAAGCTTTCTTT; CDR3 protein: CASSIEIKGWPEAFF
J gene: TRBJ2-5; D gene: -; clone size: few; V gene: TRBV10-3; CDR3 length: 13; CDR3 DNA: TGTGCCATCGGAAGGGGCTGGTCCGAGACCCAGTACTTC; CDR3 protein: CAIGRGWSETQYF
J gene: TRBJ1-6; D gene: -; clone size: -; V gene: TRBV7-3; CDR3 length: 14; CDR3 DNA: TGTGCCAGCAGCTTCGGGACCCATAATTCACCCCTCCACTTT; CDR3 protein: CASSFGTHNSPLHF
J gene: TRBJ1-1; D gene: -; clone size: many; V gene: TRBV30; CDR3 length: 14; CDR3 DNA: TGTGCCTGTTTCTTGTCCCGGGCAAACACTGAAGCTTTCTTT; CDR3 protein: CACFLSRANTEAFF
J gene: TRBJ2-5; D gene: -; clone size: few; V gene: TRBV13; CDR3 length: 15; CDR3 DNA: TGTGCCAGCAGCTTAGAGAGGGGGGCACGGGAGACCCAGTACTTC; CDR3 protein: CASSLERGARETQYF
J gene: TRBJ1-2; D gene: -; clone size: many; V gene: TRBV28; CDR3 length: 15; CDR3 DNA: TGTGCCAGCAGCGGGACTCTCAGAGGGGACTATGGCTACACCTTC; CDR3 protein: CASSGTLRGDYGYTF
J gene: TRBJ2-7; D gene: -; clone size: many; V gene: TRBV20-1; CDR3 length: 13; CDR3 DNA: TGCAGTGCAAACCGGGACTCCAGCTACGAGCAGTACTTC; CDR3 protein: CSANRDSSYEQYF
J gene: TRBJ2-3; D gene: -; clone size: few; V gene: TRBV6-1; CDR3 length: 16; CDR3 DNA: TGTGCCAGCAGCCCCCAAATTCAGGGACCCACAGATACGCAGTATTTT; CDR3 protein: CASSPQIQGPTDTQYF
J gene: TRBJ2-2; D gene: -; clone size: -; V gene: TRBV5-1; CDR3 length: 14; CDR3 DNA: TGCGCCAGCAGCTTCGGGGAGAACACCGGGGAGCTGTTTTTT; CDR3 protein: CASSFGENTGELFF
J gene: TRBJ1-3; D gene: -; clone size: few; V gene: TRBV7-9; CDR3 length: 15; CDR3 DNA: TGTGCCAGCAGCTTAGCGGCCCCTACAGGAAACACCATATATTTT; CDR3 protein: CASSLAAPTGNTIYF
J gene: TRBJ2-5; D gene: -; clone size: -; V gene: TRBV7-2; CDR3 length: 16; CDR3 DNA: TGTGCCAGCAGCAGTATGGGGTCTGGGGTTTATGAGACCCAGTACTTC; CDR3 protein: CASSSMGSGVYETQYF
J gene: TRBJ1-1; D gene: -; clone size: -; V gene: TRBV9; CDR3 length: 16; CDR3 DNA: TGTGCCAGCAGCCCAGGACAGACTCCTATGAACACTGAAGCTTTCTTT; CDR3 protein: CASSPGQTPMNTEAFF
J gene: TRBJ1-5; D gene: TRBD1; clone size: many; V gene: TRBV2; CDR3 length: 16; CDR3 DNA: TGTGCCAGCAGTGGCCCGGGACAGGGAGGCAATCAGCCCCAGCATTTT; CDR3 protein: CASSGPGQGGNQPQHF
J gene: TRBJ2-7; D gene: -; clone size: few; V gene: TRBV27; CDR3 length: 11; CDR3 DNA: TGTGCCAGCCGAGAGGGCCACGAGCAGTACTTC; CDR3 protein: CASREGHEQYF
J gene: TRBJ1-4; D gene: -; clone size: -; V gene: TRBV5-1; CDR3 length: 16; CDR3 DNA: TGCGCCAGCAGCTTACTGGGAACACCACTTAATGAAAAACTGTTTTTT; CDR3 protein: CASSLLGTPLNEKLFF
J gene: TRBJ2-7; D gene: TRBD2; clone size: many; V gene: TRBV9; CDR3 length: 14; CDR3 DNA: TGTGCCAGCAGCGTAAGCGGGGGACCCTACGAGCAGTACTTC; CDR3 protein: CASSVSGGPYEQYF
J gene: TRBJ1-2; D gene: -; clone size: many; V gene: TRBV27; CDR3 length: 17; CDR3 DNA: TGTGCCAGCAGTTCCGCTTCGGGCGGACGACCTATGGAGGGCTACACCTTC; CDR3 protein: CASSSASGGRPMEGYTF
J gene: TRBJ1-1; D gene: -; clone size: -; V gene: TRBV4-1; CDR3 length: 15; CDR3 DNA: TGCGCCAGCAGCCGTTCGACGGGGGGTAACGGTGAAGCTTTCTTT; CDR3 protein: CASSRSTGGNGEAFF
J gene: TRBJ2-1; D gene: TRBD1; clone size: many; V gene: TRBV11-2; CDR3 length: 14; CDR3 DNA: TGTGCCAGCAGCTTAGACCCGACAGGGGGCGAGCAGTTCTTC; CDR3 protein: CASSLDPTGGEQFF
J gene: TRBJ2-5; D gene: -; clone size: many; V gene: TRBV10-3; CDR3 length: 12; CDR3 DNA: TGTGCCATCAGTTCAGAGAGGGAGACCCAGTACTTC; CDR3 protein: CAISSERETQYF
J gene: TRBJ2-2; D gene: TRBD2; clone size: -; V gene: TRBV6-1; CDR3 length: 14; CDR3 DNA: TGTGCCAGCAGCCCCGGACTAGCGGGGGGGGAGCTGTTTTTT; CDR3 protein: CASSPGLAGGELFF
J gene: TRBJ1-1; D gene: -; clone size: few; V gene: TRBV29-1; CDR3 length: 13; CDR3 DNA: TGCAGCGTAGGCTACAGGGAGTCCACTGAAGCTTTCTTT; CDR3 protein: CSVGYRESTEAFF
J gene: TRBJ1-1; D gene: -; clone size: few; V gene: TRBV7-9; CDR3 length: 17; CDR3 DNA: TGTGCCAGCAGCTTAGAGGTAGGGGCCCCGATGAACACTGAAGCTTTCTTT; CDR3 protein: CASSLEVGAPMNTEAFF
J gene: TRBJ2-3; D gene: -; clone size: few; V gene: TRBV6-1; CDR3 length: 15; CDR3 DNA: TGTGCCAGCAGTGGGGGGATCTGGGGCACAGATACGCAGTATTTT; CDR3 protein: CASSGGIWGTDTQYF
J gene: TRBJ1-2; D gene: TRBD1; clone size: -; V gene: TRBV6-1; CDR3 length: 14; CDR3 DNA: TGTGCCAGCAGTGAAGTTAGGACAGGGCTTTTTTTCACCTTC; CDR3 protein: CASSEVRTGLFFTF
J gene: TRBJ2-5; D gene: TRBD1; clone size: -; V gene: TRBV7-7; CDR3 length: 15; CDR3 DNA: TGTGCCAGCAGCTACGAGACAGGGGACCAAGAGACCCAGTACTTC; CDR3 protein: CASSYETGDQETQYF
J gene: TRBJ2-3; D gene: TRBD2; clone size: few; V gene: TRBV20-1; CDR3 length: 16; CDR3 DNA: TGCAGTGCTAGAGGGACTAGCGGGGGGGCTCGAGATACGCAGTATTTT; CDR3 protein: CSARGTSGGARDTQYF